This TCR beta chain was retrieved from a study of CD4 T cells in relation to SARS-CoV-2 and coronaviruses. General study findings and limits: No crossreactivity against non-spike viral proteins was tested here.

The table came from immunoSEQ multiplex PCR; TCRdb's copy has only in-frame clones and leaves some out. The repertoire holds fewer than 25,000 clones, just over 75% seen once, with approximately 29% in the top ten. Unexposed donor CD4+ T cells date from about 2011-2018, before the COVID-19 pandemic. CD4+ T cells were isolated from the cells after around eleven days of culture. Germline loops: CDR1 LGHDT, CDR2 YNNKEL (reference sequence). Trimming cost V 2 bases and J 3 bases, with 13 bases left between them. The CDR3 has 16 residues. The table lists this clone with a few counts. The antigen remains unidentified.

This clonotype was sampled from a human donor in good health. The chain links TRBV3-1 (or the pseudogene TRBV3-2) to TRBJ1-4; D unclear. The specimen was CD4+ T cells from PBMCs, cultured in vitro. CDR3 DNA sequence: TGTGCCAGCAGCCAAAAACCGACGGGTTCTAATGAAAAACTGTTTTTT. Protein: CASSQKPTGSNEKLFF.